This TCR beta chain was sequenced during a study of blood T cell repertoires in COVID-19. Across the study: Samples of COVID-19 (acute and convalescent) were obtained from the United States, Italy and Spain. PBMCs, B-cell-depleted T cells, or T cells were the source of the cDNA or gDNA that made up the material.

As handled by the study authors: It was from reference gene primer amplification that nucleated cell counts were estimated. TCRdb's table, derived via immunoSEQ multiplex PCR, lists solely in-frame clones and lacks some. D and trimming come from the DNA, and the V and J calls and clone size come from that table. The table has approximately 470,000 clones, approximately 86% seen once. The germline V gene encodes CDR1 SNHLY and CDR2 FYNNEI. The ends were cut back, 4 bases at V and 4 bases at J, with 10 bases in the middle. The CDR3 covers 13 residues. All recovered Cohort 3 donors got two negative PCRs, got clearance, or saw symptom resolution.

The chain combines TRBV2 with TRBJ1-1; D might be TRBD1 (6 bases). The sample taken for sequencing was PBMCs or T cells enriched from blood (not recorded which). The sequence was collected from a young woman who had recovered from COVID-19. The CDR3 region is CASSVQGGTEAFF. The CDR3 nucleotides are TGTGCCAGCAGTGTACAAGGGGGCACTGAAGCTTTCTTT.